These 18 T cell receptor beta chains originate from one sample sequenced in a study of T cell responses to AZD1222 COVID-19 vaccine. Here immunoSEQ multiplex PCR was the method, and the copy in TCRdb shows in-frame clones only, minus some. The repertoire holds 150,000 to 200,000 clones, with 80% to 90% as singletons. Sequencing used peripheral blood, obtained on day 0 of AZD1222 vaccination. The source is an adult in good health.

J is TRBJ1-6 and V is TRBV6-5, with TRBD1 matching 7 bases. Germline-derived CDR1 and CDR2 are MNHEY and SVGAGI. The CDR3 has 15 residues. J was trimmed by 6 bases and V by 6 bases; bases with no gene match: 8. The CDR3 DNA reads TGTGCCAGCAGACACGACAGGGCTGGTAATTCACCCCTCCACTTT. The encoded protein is CASRHDRAGNSPLHF.

The rearrangement joins TRBV11-3 to TRBJ2-7; a possible D gene is TRBD2 (7 bases). V was cut by 1 base and J by 2 bases, with 9 bases left in between. Germline V gene sequence: CDR1 SGHNT, CDR2 YENEEA. CDR3 length: 14 residues. The CDR3 sequence: CASSLGGGPYEQYF. The DNA for the CDR3 is TGTGCCAGCAGCTTAGGGGGGGGCCCCTACGAGCAGTACTTC. Complete variable domain (other parts from reference TRBV11-3 and TRBJ2-7): EAGVVQSPRYKIIEKKQPVAFWCNPISGHNTLYWYLQNLGQGPELLIRYENEEAVDDSQLPKDRFSAERLKGVDSTLKIQPAELGDSAVYLCASSLGGGPYEQYFGPGTRLTVT.

The chain links TRBV5-1 to TRBJ1-2, with a tentative D call TRBD1 (5 bases). The V end lost 4 bases, the J end lost 5 bases, and 9 bases lay between the germline ends. This CDR3 contains 12 residues. Per germline, CDR1 SGHRS and CDR2 YFSETQ. The CDR3 nucleotides are TGCGCCAGCAGCCAGGACAATTATGGCTACACCTTC. Protein sequence: CASSQDNYGYTF.

The chain recombines TRBV10-3 with TRBJ1-5; perhaps TRBD1 as D (5 bases). This CDR3 has 13 amino acids. Trimming pared 5 bases from V and 9 bases from J, leaving 14 bases between. The V gene's germline CDR1 is ENHRY and CDR2 SYGVKD. In nucleotides, the CDR3 is TGTGCCATCAGTCGGGACCGGTTATCGCCCCAGCATTTT. This codes for CAISRDRLSPQHF.

V and J are TRBV11-3 and TRBJ2-3; the D gene is possibly TRBD2 (6 bases). Deletions cut 0 bases from V and 8 bases from J, with 9 bases between. The CDR3 extends over 13 amino acids. Germline V gene sequence: CDR1 SGHNT, CDR2 YENEEA. The CDR3: CASSLELASTQYF. CDR3 DNA sequence: TGTGCCAGCAGCTTAGAACTAGCAAGTACGCAGTATTTT.

The chain is built from TRBV2 and TRBJ1-1; D remains unclear. Between the trimmed V and J ends, which lost 7 bases and 7 bases, there was a span of 10 bases. The CDR3 is made up of 11 amino acids. Germline V gene data show CDR1 as SNHLY and CDR2 as FYNNEI. CDR3 in DNA: TGTGCCAGCACTCAGGTTTATGAAGCTTTCTTT. Its protein is CASTQVYEAFF.

This chain connects TRBV5-4 to TRBJ2-7; 9 bases match TRBD2. The CDR3 length is 15 residues. Germline CDR1 SGHNT, CDR2 YYREEE (reference sequence). V lost 1 base, J lost 4 bases, and 6 bases stayed unmatched. CDR3 in amino acids: CASSLMPSGTYEQYF. The CDR3 nucleotides read TGTGCCAGCAGCTTGATGCCTAGCGGGACTTACGAGCAGTACTTC.

This clone turned up a few times. V is TRBV18 and J is TRBJ2-5, with D perhaps matching TRBD1 (6 bases). V lost 3 bases and J lost 4, with 9 bases in between. Germline V gene sequence: CDR1 KGHSH, CDR2 LQKENI. The CDR3 loop spans 13 amino acids. CDR3 nucleotide sequence: TGTGCCAGCTCACCGGCAGGGGTAGAGACCCAGTACTTC. Translation gives CASSPAGVETQYF. The full variable domain, completed using reference TRBV18 and TRBJ2-5, is NAGVMQNPRHLVRRRGQEARLRCSPMKGHSHVYWYRQLPEEGLKFMVYLQKENIIDESGMPKERFSAEFPKEGPSILRIQQVVRGDSAAYFCASSPAGVETQYFGPGTRLLVL.

The chain has TRBV2 and TRBJ2-1; 8 positions agree with TRBD1. Per the germline V gene, CDR1 is SNHLY and CDR2 is FYNNEI. Trimming cost V 8 bases and J 6 bases; bases outside gene matches: 9. The CDR3 extends over 14 amino acids. CDR3 loop: CASGKGTGVNEQFF. CDR3 nucleotides: TGTGCCAGCGGAAAGGGGACAGGCGTCAATGAGCAGTTCTTC.

The chain recombines TRBV7-9 with TRBJ1-2; the D is unclear. Trimming pared 1 base from V and 6 bases from J, leaving 6 bases between. Germline CDR1 reads SEHNR; CDR2 reads FQNEAQ (reference sequence). The CDR3 is 12 residues long. For the CDR3, the DNA is TGTGCCAGCAGCTTAGTTCTGGATGGCTACACCTTC. Amino acids: CASSLVLDGYTF.

This chain joins TRBV6-6 and TRBJ1-6, with 10 bases that match TRBD1. With 8 bases clipped from V and 7 bases from J, the junction kept 8 bases outside the gene matches. The germline V gene has CDR1 MNHNY and CDR2 SVGAGI (reference sequence). The CDR3 runs 15 residues. In DNA form, the CDR3 reads TGTGCCAGCGATGCGGGACAGGGGAGGAATTCACCCCTCCACTTT. This sequence encodes CASDAGQGRNSPLHF.

The rearrangement joins TRBV7-2 to TRBJ1-4, with D perhaps TRBD1 (6 bases). CDR1 SGHTA and CDR2 FQGNSA come from the germline V gene. Trimming stripped 5 bases from V and 4 bases from J, with 17 bases between. The CDR3 covers 16 residues. The CDR3 spells CASSPSFGQFNEKLFF. CDR3 sequence (DNA): TGTGCCAGCAGCCCCTCCTTTGGACAGTTTAATGAAAAACTGTTTTTT. Using reference TRBV7-2 and TRBJ1-4 for the parts outside the CDR3, the full variable domain is GAGVSQSPSNKVTEKGKDVELRCDPISGHTALYWYRQSLGQGLEFLIYFQGNSAPDKSGLPSDRFSAERTGGSVSTLTIQRTQQEDSAVYLCASSPSFGQFNEKLFFGSGTQLSVL.

The rearrangement uses TRBV28 and TRBJ1-1, with 7 bases identical to TRBD1. There are 13 residues in the CDR3. With V trimmed by 8 bases and J by 4 bases, 7 bases remained unmatched. The germline V gene has CDR1 MDHEN and CDR2 SYDVKM. The CDR3 is CASGLRGGTEAFF. CDR3 DNA: TGTGCCAGCGGACTCAGGGGGGGCACTGAAGCTTTCTTT.

This sequence joins TRBV9 and TRBJ2-3, with D possibly TRBD2 on 6 matching bases. V lost 0 bases, J lost 0 bases, and 8 bases lay in between. CDR1 is SGDLS and CDR2 is YYNGEE in the germline V gene. The CDR3 sequence is 15 residues long. In DNA, the CDR3 is TGTGCCAGCAGCGTAGTCGGGACTAGCACAGATACGCAGTATTTT. Translated: CASSVVGTSTDTQYF.

The rearrangement links TRBV30 to TRBJ1-5; D perhaps matches TRBD1 (5 bases). This CDR3 spans 13 amino acids. CDR1 and CDR2 (germline): GTSNPN, SVGIG (reference sequence). V lost 1 base, J lost 4 bases, and 8 bases lay in between. The CDR3 nucleotides read TGTGCCTGGAGTGCGCGGGGGAATCAGCCCCAGCATTTT. Translating it yields CAWSARGNQPQHF.

This clone was detected once. The rearrangement uses TRBV6-5 and TRBJ2-7; the D gene is possibly TRBD2 (6 bases). Trimming removed 6 bases at V and 0 bases at J, with 12 bases between. This CDR3 spans 14 amino acids. Germline CDR1 MNHEY, CDR2 SVGAGI. The CDR3 region is CASSLALSSYEQYF. The CDR3 DNA is TGTGCCAGCAGCCTAGCGCTTAGCTCCTACGAGCAGTACTTC.

V usage is TRBV10-2 and J usage is TRBJ2-7, with TRBD1 as a possible D gene (6 bases). The length of the CDR3 is 15 residues. V was clipped by 3 bases and J by 2 bases, with 14 bases between them. Germline CDR1 and CDR2: WSHSY and SAAADI. The CDR3 here is CASSEGNRAAYEQYF. CDR3 bases: TGCGCCAGCAGTGAAGGGAACAGGGCCGCCTACGAGCAGTACTTC.

This chain links TRBV25-1 with TRBJ1-6; D call uncertain. This CDR3 is 15 amino acids long. Trimming left V 3 bases short and J 2 bases short, with 8 bases between. Germline CDR1 is MGHDK and CDR2 is SYGVNS. CDR3 coding DNA: TGTGCCAGCAGTGATTCCGGGACCTATAATTCACCCCTCCACTTT. Residues: CASSDSGTYNSPLHF.